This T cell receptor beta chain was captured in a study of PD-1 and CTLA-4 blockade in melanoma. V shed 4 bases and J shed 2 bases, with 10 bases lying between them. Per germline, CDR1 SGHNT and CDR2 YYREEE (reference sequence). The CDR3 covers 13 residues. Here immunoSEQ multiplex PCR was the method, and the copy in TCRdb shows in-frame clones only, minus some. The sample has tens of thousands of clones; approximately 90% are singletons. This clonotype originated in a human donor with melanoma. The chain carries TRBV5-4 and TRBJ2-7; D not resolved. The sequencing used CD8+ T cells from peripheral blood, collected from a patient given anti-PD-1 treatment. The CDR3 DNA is TGTGCCAGCAGCCCTGGTTCCACCTACGAGCAGTACTTC. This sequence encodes CASSPGSTYEQYF.